This T cell receptor (beta chain) was identified in a study of shared clonotypes between healthy human individuals. As for the study in general: CD4 naive cells filled three plates per donor, CD4 memory three, CD8 naive two and CD8 memory one.

TCRdb's copy holds only in-frame clones and misses some; the assay was immunoSEQ multiplex PCR. The top ten hold about 1.1% of the sample, which has some 2.1 million clones, approximately 94% seen once. Findings and limits, study-wide: Rarefaction gave evidence that sorted-subset sequencing remained incomplete despite large depth.

The germline CDR1 and CDR2 sequences are MNHNS and SASEGT. Trimming took 5 bases from V and 4 from J; bases not matched to a gene: 9. The CDR3 sequence is 15 residues long. Naive CD8 cells were CD45RO-negative, positively selected for CCR7, excluding terminally differentiated effector memory CD45RA+ cells. This clone was seen just once. Its antigen is unidentified. The clonotype was recovered from a man younger than 35 in good health. The specimen sequenced was naive CD8+ T cells sorted from blood. This chain uses TRBV6-1 with TRBJ2-3, with 7 bases lining up with TRBD2. CDR3: CASSPPAGVADTQYF. The CDR3 coding sequence is TGTGCCAGCAGTCCCCCGGCGGGAGTGGCAGATACGCAGTATTTT.